This T cell receptor beta chain was documented in a study of blood T cell repertoires in COVID-19. In the study overall: Sites across the United States, Italy and Spain contributed samples from acute and convalescent COVID-19. From T cells, B-cell-depleted T cells, or PBMCs came the material, which was cDNA or gDNA.

As processed by the authors: Amplified reference gene primers provided the basis for estimating nucleated cell counts. Using immunoSEQ multiplex PCR, the repertoire was profiled, and TCRdb retains in-frame clones only, with some absent. The DNA gave D and trimming, while V, J and clone size come from that table. The sample includes 100,000 to 120,000 clones, under 75% seen only once; the top ten take 6% to 8%. With V trimmed by 1 base and J by 7 bases, 3 bases remained unmatched. There are 14 residues in the CDR3. The germline V gene encodes CDR1 LNHDA and CDR2 SQIVND (reference sequence). The V call is TRBV19, the J call TRBJ2-1, with TRBD2 identical over 8 bases. Sequencing was done on a sample of peripheral blood. This receptor was identified in a woman aged 55-75 years with acute or convalescent COVID-19. CDR3 coding DNA: TGTGCCAGTAGTATAGCGGGGGGGGTAAATGAGCAGTTCTTC. Translating it yields CASSIAGGVNEQFF.